Listed here is a single T cell receptor beta chain. No antigen is known for it. Data came from immunoSEQ multiplex PCR; TCRdb stores just in-frame clones and leaves some out. The sample records under 55,000 clones, roughly 90% being singletons. This sample was included in a study of graft-versus-host responses after intestinal transplantation. About the research overall: Recipients had multivisceral, liver-intestinal, or isolated intestinal transplants. Induction using anti-thymocyte globulin, followed by tacrolimus and steroids for approximately 3 years, was given to all recipients.

The CDR3 spans 19 residues. V dropped 1 base and J dropped 1 base, with 20 bases sitting between them. The V gene's germline CDR1 is MDHEN and CDR2 SYDVKM. Whole-study results and caveats: Among recipient marrow samples, GvH clones were found; some appeared first in ileum or blood. Individuals who had graft-donor T cell macrochimerism had allografts that showed high graft-versus-host to host-versus-graft clonal ratios.

The sample consisted of PBMCs, taken 524 days after transplant. The TCR was taken from a human patient who received an intestinal transplant, so some T cells may come from the graft donor. The chain joins TRBV28 to TRBJ1-5; D possibly corresponds to TRBD1 (5 bases). DNA of the CDR3: TGTGCCAGCAGTTTATTACGCGGACCCCCGGGGGAGAGCAATCAGCCCCAGCATTTT. This translates into CASSLLRGPPGESNQPQHF.